This entry is about one T cell receptor (beta chain). Its antigen is not identified. This beta chain is off target for a library built for alpha chains, so its abundance means little. Time point described: sample taken at primary tumor resection. The germline V gene encodes CDR1 MNHNY and CDR2 SVGAGI (reference sequence). CDR3 length equals 14 residues. V was clipped by 6 bases and J by 3 bases; unmatched bases: 5. The record originates from a study of spatial heterogeneity in lung cancer. TCRdb itself ran the 5' RACE reads through MiXCR, one entry per CDR3 protein. The data hold 8,000 to 10,000 distinct CDR3 sequences, with 6% to 6.5% observed a single time. Study-level points and caveats: Mutation counts in tumors were tracked by counts of expanded intratumoral alpha and beta TCRs.

This receptor was taken from a male donor with early-stage non-small cell lung cancer. Sequenced material: lung tumor tissue, taken at surgery. This chain joins TRBV6-6 and TRBJ1-1, with 9 bases matching TRBD1. This CDR3 reads CASRPGQGYTEAFF. The CDR3, as DNA: TGTGCCAGCAGGCCGGGACAGGGATACACTGAAGCTTTCTTT.